The clone carrying this TCR beta chain was seen a handful of times. Its matching antigen is unknown. The sample comes from a study of T cell repertoires in cytomegalovirus infection. The CDR3 spans 12 residues. Between the trimmed V and J ends, which lost 7 bases and 6 bases, there was a span of 10 bases. Germline CDR1 MDHEN, CDR2 SYDVKM. TCRdb recomputed calls from the reads with MiXCR, one row per CDR3 protein. The table lists 310,000 or so distinct CDR3 sequences, around a quarter of them singletons. The starting material was cultured PBMCs, obtained from culture after CMV antigen stimulation. The chain carries TRBV28 and TRBJ1-5; D perhaps matches TRBD1 (6 bases). The receptor's source is a human donor in good health (CMV status not recorded). Some clones in this sample may be carry-over from other donors' samples. This CDR3 reads CASNQGIQPQHF. CDR3 DNA: TGTGCCAGCAACCAGGGGATTCAGCCCCAGCATTTT.